Listed below are T cell receptor beta chains from one sample, sequenced in a study of T cell changes during pregnancy in multiple sclerosis. Assay used: immunoSEQ multiplex PCR; TCRdb lists only in-frame clones, some missing. The sample lists around 95,000 clones; approximately 95% were seen once. Sequencing was performed on peripheral blood, taken after pregnancy. These TCRs come from a female donor in good health, enrolled as a control in a pregnancy study. Both conserved end residues are part of each CDR3. D genes are given only for firm matches. Rows give clone size only sometimes, using once, few, many, or a class for an expanded clone.

V gene,J gene,clone size,D gene,CDR3 DNA,CDR3 protein
TRBV25-1,TRBJ1-1,NA,TRBD1,TGTGCCAGCAGAGGGGACAGGGGTGTATACACTGAAGCTTTCTTT,CASRGDRGVYTEAFF
TRBV18,TRBJ2-7,NA,NA,TGTGCCAGCACTCCGAATAGCGGCAGCCACGAGCAGTACTTC,CASTPNSGSHEQYF
TRBV5-1,TRBJ1-2,NA,NA,TGCGCCAGCAGCTTGTCAGGGGCGAATGGCTACACCTTC,CASSLSGANGYTF
TRBV5-1,TRBJ1-6,NA,NA,TGCGCCAGCAGCTTGGTCAGCCAGGGTAATTCACCCCTCCACTTT,CASSLVSQGNSPLHF
TRBV7-2,TRBJ2-7,NA,TRBD1,TGTGCCAGCAGACAGGGGGGTGCCTACGAGCAGTACTTC,CASRQGGAYEQYF
TRBV9,TRBJ2-2,once,NA,TGTGCCAGCAGCCCTAGGATCCCCAGCGGCACCGGGGAGCTGTTTTTT,CASSPRIPSGTGELFF
TRBV27,TRBJ2-1,NA,TRBD2,TGTGCCAGCAGTTTACCGCCAAGCGGGAGTGCCACCTACAATGAGCAGTTCTTC,CASSLPPSGSATYNEQFF
TRBV11-3,TRBJ2-2,NA,TRBD1,TGTGCCAGCAGCTCGCGGACAGGGGGCACCGGGGAGCTGTTTTTT,CASSSRTGGTGELFF
TRBV11-1,TRBJ2-3,NA,NA,TGTGCCAGCAGCTTATACAGGGCTACAGATACGCAGTATTTT,CASSLYRATDTQYF
TRBV5-1,TRBJ1-4,NA,TRBD1,TGCGCCAGCAGCTCCGGGACAGGGGGCGGTGAAAAACTGTTTTTT,CASSSGTGGGEKLFF
TRBV28,TRBJ2-7,NA,NA,TGTGCCAGCAGCTCGACTTCCTTAGGGCAGTACTTC,CASSSTSLGQYF
TRBV15,TRBJ2-3,NA,TRBD2,TGTGCCACCGCCCCGGGGGGTTCGGCAGATACGCAGTATTTT,CATAPGGSADTQYF
TRBV4-2,TRBJ2-7,once,TRBD2,TGTGCCAGCAGCCAAGATATCTGGGGGACTAGCGGTGATACAAAGGCTCCCTACGAGCAGTACTTC,CASSQDIWGTSGDTKAPYEQYF
TRBV21-1,TRBJ2-3,many,NA,TGTGCCAGCAGCCTTCGGACAGGGGGGCCAGATACGCAGTATTTT,CASSLRTGGPDTQYF
TRBV6-5,TRBJ2-7,NA,TRBD1,TGTGCCAGCACCTCGACAGGGGGCGATTTAAAACAGTACTTC,CASTSTGGDLKQYF
TRBV7-8,TRBJ1-2,NA,TRBD1,TGTGCCAGCAGCGGACAGGGGGTGAGGAACTATGGCTACACCTTC,CASSGQGVRNYGYTF
TRBV25-1,TRBJ2-1,NA,TRBD1,TGTGCCAGCAGTGAATTTCGATCAGGGGGCTTCAATGAGCAGTTCTTC,CASSEFRSGGFNEQFF
TRBV27,TRBJ2-7,NA,TRBD1,TGTGCCAGCAGTTCCCGGGGGACAGGTGTGAACGAGCAGTACTTC,CASSSRGTGVNEQYF
TRBV18,TRBJ2-7,NA,NA,TGTGCCAGCTCACCACGGGTAGGGGGAAAATATTCCTACGAGCAGTACTTC,CASSPRVGGKYSYEQYF
TRBV11-2,TRBJ1-1,NA,TRBD1,TGTGCCAGCAGCCCCGACAGGGGGCAGTTAGCTTTCTTT,CASSPDRGQLAFF
TRBV6-6,TRBJ2-5,NA,TRBD2,TGTGCCAGCAGTCGACTAGCGGGAGTAGAGACCCAGTACTTC,CASSRLAGVETQYF
TRBV18,TRBJ2-5,NA,TRBD1,TGTGCCAGCTCACGACAGGGTGAGACCCAGTACTTC,CASSRQGETQYF
TRBV25-1,TRBJ2-7,NA,TRBD1,TGTGCCAGCAGTAACCGGGACAGAGGAGGCGAGCAGTACTTC,CASSNRDRGGEQYF
TRBV6-1,TRBJ1-4,NA,NA,TGTGCCAGCAGTGAACCTGGAGGGGCGGGTGAAAAACTGTTTTTT,CASSEPGGAGEKLFF
TRBV19,TRBJ1-3,NA,NA,TGTGCCAGTACCCTAGGAAACACCATATATTTT,CASTLGNTIYF
TRBV19,TRBJ1-5,NA,NA,TGTGCCAGTAACAGGGCCCTTTATAGCAATCAGCCCCAGCATTTT,CASNRALYSNQPQHF
TRBV6-5,TRBJ1-4,few,NA,TGTGCCAGCAGTTATGGGCCTCGACATTATGAAAAACTGTTTTTT,CASSYGPRHYEKLFF
TRBV2,TRBJ2-2,NA,TRBD1,TGTGCCAGCAGCGGGACAGGGATCCTTCAAAGTCCCGGGGAGCTGTTTTTT,CASSGTGILQSPGELFF
TRBV19,TRBJ2-1,NA,TRBD2,TGTGCCAGTAGTTATAAGCGGGAGGGCTGGCGGGAGCAGTTCTTC,CASSYKREGWREQFF
TRBV28,TRBJ2-4,NA,TRBD1,TGTGCCTGTGGACAGGGAAAAAACATTCAGTACTTC,CACGQGKNIQYF
TRBV7-9,TRBJ2-5,NA,NA,TGTGCCAGCAGCTTGGACCGTAACACAGGGAGTATAGAGACCCAGTACTTC,CASSLDRNTGSIETQYF
TRBV4-1,TRBJ1-5,NA,TRBD1,TGCGCCAGCAGCCTTCGAGGGGCAGGGGGAAATAGCAATCAGCCCCAGCATTTT,CASSLRGAGGNSNQPQHF
TRBV5-1,TRBJ1-3,NA,TRBD1,TGCGCCAGCAGCTTGGACAGGGGGCTTGGAAACACCATATATTTT,CASSLDRGLGNTIYF
TRBV5-1,TRBJ2-1,NA,TRBD1,TGCGCCAGCAGCGAGAGACAGGGGTCTTACAATGAGCAGTTCTTC,CASSERQGSYNEQFF
TRBV27,TRBJ1-1,NA,NA,TGTGCCAGCAGTTGGGGGGGGTCGACTGAAGCTTTCTTT,CASSWGGSTEAFF
TRBV29-1,TRBJ2-3,NA,NA,TGCAGCGTTGACCTACAGGGCACAGATACGCAGTATTTT,CSVDLQGTDTQYF
TRBV4-2,TRBJ2-2,once,NA,TGTGCCAGCAGCCGCTATTCCGACAGTTCCACCGGGGAGCTGTTTTTT,CASSRYSDSSTGELFF
TRBV2,TRBJ1-5,once,TRBD1,TGTGCCAGCAAGGGACAGGTGAATCAGCCCCAGCATTTT,CASKGQVNQPQHF
TRBV5-1,TRBJ1-2,NA,NA,TGCGCCAGCAGCTTGGCGGCAGGGATGAGCTACACCTTC,CASSLAAGMSYTF
TRBV7-9,TRBJ1-5,NA,NA,TGTGCCAGCAGCTCCTATAGCAATCAGCCCCAGCATTTT,CASSSYSNQPQHF
TRBV10-3,TRBJ1-5,NA,NA,TGTGCCATCACCCCCGAACTTTATCAGCCCCAGCATTTT,CAITPELYQPQHF
TRBV4-1,TRBJ2-7,NA,TRBD2,TGCGCCAGCAGCCCCCGACTAGCGGGGGACTACGAGCAGTACTTC,CASSPRLAGDYEQYF
TRBV7-6,TRBJ2-6,NA,TRBD2,TGTGCCAGCAGCTCCGGGGGGACCGGGGCCAACGTCCTGACTTTC,CASSSGGTGANVLTF
TRBV5-1,TRBJ2-1,NA,TRBD2,TGCGCCAGCAGCTTGTGGGAGGGCTCCTACAATGAGCAGTTCTTC,CASSLWEGSYNEQFF
TRBV11-2,TRBJ2-3,NA,TRBD2,TGTGCCAGCAGCGAAGGATTCGGCGGGAGACTTACTGATACGCAGTATTTT,CASSEGFGGRLTDTQYF
TRBV5-4,TRBJ2-1,NA,TRBD1,TGTGCCAGCAGCTCGAAGGGACAGGGGTCCTACAATGAGCAGTTCTTC,CASSSKGQGSYNEQFF
TRBV7-7,TRBJ2-7,once,TRBD1,TGTGCTAGCAGCCCCGGGACAGGGAGTCACGAGCAGTACTTC,CASSPGTGSHEQYF
TRBV9,TRBJ1-2,NA,TRBD1,TGTGCCAGCAGCGTCCGACAGGGGCCCTATGGCTACACCTTC,CASSVRQGPYGYTF
TRBV29-1,TRBJ2-3,NA,TRBD2,TGCAGCGCGCCACTAGCGGGGACCACAGATACGCAGTATTTT,CSAPLAGTTDTQYF
TRBV4-2,TRBJ1-5,NA,NA,TGTGCCAGCAGCCAAGATGGTTCGGTTAATCAGCCCCAGCATTTT,CASSQDGSVNQPQHF
TRBV6-1,TRBJ1-4,NA,NA,TGTGCCAGCAGTCCCAACAGTTCAACTAATGAAAAACTGTTTTTT,CASSPNSSTNEKLFF
TRBV6-6,TRBJ2-5,NA,NA,TGTGCCAGCAGGAGCTACGAGTCGGGGACCCAGTACTTC,CASRSYESGTQYF
TRBV5-1,TRBJ2-5,NA,NA,TGCGCCAGCAGCTTGGGGCAGGGATTGGAGACCCAGTACTTC,CASSLGQGLETQYF
TRBV5-4,TRBJ2-3,NA,TRBD1,TGTGCCAGCAGCCCAACAGGGGTGGCAGATACGCAGTATTTT,CASSPTGVADTQYF
TRBV6-5,TRBJ2-3,NA,NA,TGTGCCAGCAGCCCCCCTGGCACAGATACGCAGTATTTT,CASSPPGTDTQYF
TRBV6-5,TRBJ1-4,NA,NA,TGTGCCAGCAGAAGATTAACAGGGATGTATGAAAAACTGTTTTTT,CASRRLTGMYEKLFF
TRBV29-1,TRBJ2-7,NA,NA,TGCAGCGCTGAGACTAGTTCCTACGAGCAGTACTTC,CSAETSSYEQYF